This T cell receptor beta chain was profiled in a study of cytomegalovirus exposure and HLA in healthy donors. V lost 4 bases to trimming and J lost 5 bases; unmatched junction nucleotides: 6. The CDR3 runs to 14 residues. Germline assignment: CDR1 LNHDA and CDR2 SQIVND (reference sequence). PCR involved 60 Vbeta and 13 Jbeta primers. The assay was immunoSEQ multiplex PCR, and TCRdb's table has in-frame clones only and misses some. The sample has fewer than 200,000 clones; about 79% are singletons. The clonotype comes from a man aged 35 to 55 in good health and CMV-seropositive. The V call is TRBV19, the J call TRBJ2-5, with TRBD2 matching 8 bases. Source material: PBMCs. In DNA form, the CDR3 reads TGTGCCAGTAGTAACTCGGGAGGGCTGGAGACCCAGTACTTC. It specifies CASSNSGGLETQYF.